This is a list of T cell receptor beta chains from one sample in a study of long-term antiretroviral therapy in people with HIV. Sequencing used immunoSEQ multiplex PCR; TCRdb keeps in-frame clones, though not all of them. Here the sample spans fewer than 35,000 clones, 83% being singletons. Sample: unsorted PBMCs, taken 0.4 years before starting antiretroviral therapy. Every receptor here comes from a man between 18 and 35 years old with HIV. Both conserved end residues are part of each CDR3. Fields, in order: J gene, clone size, V gene, D gene, CDR3 length, CDR3 DNA, CDR3 protein. The D gene is left open where the match is weak. For some rows the clone size is stated as once, few or many, or as a class when expanded; others skip it.

TRBJ1-2,few,TRBV7-3,NA,15,TGTGCCAGCAGCTTAAGATTGGGACGTAGCTATGGCTACACCTTC,CASSLRLGRSYGYTF
TRBJ2-2,NA,TRBV5-1,TRBD1,18,TGCGCCAGCAGCCCGAAAAGGGACAGGGGTTCTTCCACCGGGGAGCTGTTTTTT,CASSPKRDRGSSTGELFF
TRBJ2-5,NA,TRBV5-4,NA,14,TGTGCCAGCAGTAAAGGCCGATTTGGGGAGACCCAGTACTTC,CASSKGRFGETQYF
TRBJ2-7,NA,TRBV6-6,TRBD1,15,TGTGCCAGCAGTCTCGGGACAGGGGGTACCTACGAGCAGTACTTC,CASSLGTGGTYEQYF
TRBJ2-3,NA,TRBV5-1,NA,14,TGCGCCAGCAGCTTCACAGGGGAGGCAGATACGCAGTATTTT,CASSFTGEADTQYF
TRBJ2-7,NA,TRBV7-8,TRBD1,13,TGTGCCAGCAGCCGGACAGGGGGTTACGAGCAGTACTTC,CASSRTGGYEQYF
TRBJ2-5,once,TRBV5-1,TRBD1,14,TGCGCCAGCAGCTTGGCCCGACAGGGAGAGACCCAGTACTTC,CASSLARQGETQYF
TRBJ2-3,NA,TRBV5-4,TRBD2,14,TGTGCCAGCACTAGCGGGGGGACCACAGATACGCAGTATTTT,CASTSGGTTDTQYF
TRBJ1-1,NA,TRBV7-2,NA,13,TGTGCCAGCAGCTTTACCGTCCTAGCAGAAGCTTTCTTT,CASSFTVLAEAFF
TRBJ2-2,NA,TRBV19,NA,14,TGTGCCAGTAGTAGATTGACGAACACCGGGGAGCTGTTTTTT,CASSRLTNTGELFF
TRBJ2-7,NA,TRBV5-4,NA,16,TGTGCCAGCAGCCTCGGCGGGGAGCAGGGTAACTACGAGCAGTACTTC,CASSLGGEQGNYEQYF
TRBJ1-4,NA,TRBV10-2,TRBD1,14,TGCGCCAGCAGTGGGAACTTTCTACAGGGGGAACTGTTTTTT,CASSGNFLQGELFF
TRBJ1-4,NA,TRBV5-6,NA,14,TGTGCCAGCAGCTTGACAGGGATTAATGAAAAACTGTTTTTT,CASSLTGINEKLFF
TRBJ1-2,NA,TRBV9,NA,13,TGTGCCAGCAGCGTAGGTGACAGCGTGACGCAAATCTTC,CASSVGDSVTQIF
TRBJ2-2,NA,TRBV4-2,TRBD2,15,TGTGCCAGCAGCCAAGGACTAGCGAGAGAAGGGGAGCTGTTTTTT,CASSQGLAREGELFF
TRBJ2-7,few,TRBV28,NA,14,TGTGCCAGCAGTTTAGGGCGGACCAGGAGCGAGCAGTACTTC,CASSLGRTRSEQYF
TRBJ2-7,NA,TRBV15,TRBD1,16,TGTGCCACCAGCAGGGGGGACAGGGGGAATGCCTACGAGCAGTACTTC,CATSRGDRGNAYEQYF
TRBJ2-7,NA,TRBV7-8,TRBD1,13,TGTGCCAGCAACCGACAGGGGGCCTACGAGCAGTACTTC,CASNRQGAYEQYF
TRBJ2-3,NA,TRBV4-1,NA,17,TGCGCCAGCAGCCAAGGGACCGTGGGCGCTAGCACAGATACGCAGTATTTT,CASSQGTVGASTDTQYF
TRBJ1-1,NA,TRBV18,NA,16,TGTGCCAGCTCACCGAGAACACAGGGCGGCGGCACTGAAGCTTTCTTT,CASSPRTQGGGTEAFF
TRBJ2-1,NA,TRBV7-2,TRBD2,16,TGTGCCAGCAGCTTGGGGGGGGGAGTGTCATACAATGAGCAGTTCTTC,CASSLGGGVSYNEQFF
TRBJ1-2,NA,TRBV25-1,NA,12,TGTGCCAGCAGTGAATCGGACCGGGGCTACACCTTC,CASSESDRGYTF
TRBJ2-7,NA,TRBV6-1,NA,16,TGTGCCAGCAGTGAAACCCCCGGGGGGCACTCCTACGAGCAGTACTTC,CASSETPGGHSYEQYF
TRBJ2-2,NA,TRBV7-9,NA,15,TGTGCCAGCAGCGGACGGGGGTCACCCGCCGGGGAGCTGTTTTTT,CASSGRGSPAGELFF
TRBJ2-5,NA,TRBV2,TRBD1,14,TGTGCCAGCCGACAGGGCCTGTTACAAGAGACCCAGTACTTC,CASRQGLLQETQYF
TRBJ2-1,NA,TRBV9,TRBD2,20,TGTGCCAGCAGCGTAGCTAGAGGGACTAGCGGTTTTAGCTCCTACAATGAGCAGTTCTTC,CASSVARGTSGFSSYNEQFF
TRBJ1-1,NA,TRBV30,TRBD1,15,TGTGCCTGGAGTTCCAACCCAGGTTACAGGGGGCGAGCTTTCTTT,CAWSSNPGYRGRAFF
TRBJ2-7,NA,TRBV6-1,TRBD2,15,TGTGCCAGCCGACCGGGACTAGCGGGAGTTGGCGAGCAGTACTTC,CASRPGLAGVGEQYF
TRBJ2-3,NA,TRBV4-1,NA,15,TGCGCCAGCAGGAGGGGGGCTATAAGCACAGATACGCAGTATTTT,CASRRGAISTDTQYF
TRBJ1-2,NA,TRBV18,TRBD1,15,TGTGCCAGCTCACCGAGCGCAGGGGGAAACTATGGCTACACCTTC,CASSPSAGGNYGYTF
TRBJ2-7,NA,TRBV29-1,NA,15,TGCAGCGTCTGGCCGGGGGACAGAGAGTCCTACGAGCAGTACTTC,CSVWPGDRESYEQYF
TRBJ1-1,once,TRBV27,NA,14,TGTGCCAGCAGTCTGACAGTCATGAACACTGAAGCTTTCTTT,CASSLTVMNTEAFF
TRBJ1-5,once,TRBV28,NA,13,TGTGCCAGCAGTGGATTTAGCAATCAGCCCCAGCATTTT,CASSGFSNQPQHF
TRBJ1-1,NA,TRBV18,NA,13,TGTGCCAGCTCACCACAAGCGAACACTGAAGCTTTCTTT,CASSPQANTEAFF
TRBJ1-1,NA,TRBV10-1,NA,13,TGCGCCAGCAGTGCTAACAGGAACACTGAAGCTTTCTTT,CASSANRNTEAFF
TRBJ2-7,NA,TRBV11-2,TRBD2,14,TGTGCCAGCAGCTTTGGGGGAGGGCGTGACGAGCAGTACTTC,CASSFGGGRDEQYF
TRBJ1-1,once,TRBV5-1,NA,17,TGCGCCAGCAGCTCCACGACATTTAGGCTATCGAACACTGAAGCTTTCTTT,CASSSTTFRLSNTEAFF
TRBJ2-7,NA,TRBV19,TRBD2,19,TGTGCCAGTAGTCCGGGACTAGCGGGGCTCGCCCCGGTACTCTACGAGCAGTACTTC,CASSPGLAGLAPVLYEQYF
TRBJ2-7,NA,TRBV28,TRBD1,14,TGTGCCAGCAGTTTGGACAGGGCCCCCTACGAGCAGTACTTC,CASSLDRAPYEQYF
TRBJ1-1,NA,TRBV27,TRBD1,14,TGTGCCAGCGGGCTGACAGGGCGAGGGACTGAAGCTTTCTTT,CASGLTGRGTEAFF
TRBJ2-1,NA,TRBV11-3,TRBD2,16,TGTGCCAGCAGCTCGGGTACTAGCGGGAGGGTTGGTGAGCAGTTCTTC,CASSSGTSGRVGEQFF
TRBJ2-5,NA,TRBV2,TRBD2,14,TGTGCCAGCAGCGGCGCAGGGCGGGGGGAGACCCAGTACTTC,CASSGAGRGETQYF